Reported below is one T cell receptor (beta chain). An end of the junction differs from the germline gene, which may be a read error. This entry is derived from a study of T cell changes during pregnancy in multiple sclerosis. Here immunoSEQ multiplex PCR was the method, and the copy in TCRdb shows in-frame clones only, minus some. The sample lists more than 45,000 clones, over 85% seen once, with 0.4% to 0.55% in the top ten. Germline loops: CDR1 SGHNT, CDR2 YYREEE (reference sequence). The CDR3 is 16 amino acids. This rearrangement joins TRBV5-4 to TRBJ1-4, with a tentative D call TRBD1 (5 bases). The receptor's source is a female donor with multiple sclerosis, enrolled in a pregnancy study. The specimen was CD4+ T cells from peripheral blood mononuclear cells, collected in the first trimester of pregnancy. The CDR3 sequence is CASSLTGSSTNEKLFF. The CDR3 DNA sequence: TGTGCCAGCAGCTTGACAGGTTCCTCAACGAATGAAAAACTGTTTTTT.